This T cell receptor (beta chain) was observed in a study of cytomegalovirus exposure and HLA in healthy donors. Study as a whole: Clustering assigned over 70% of the approximately 400 genotyped donors to the Caucasian-associated ancestry cluster.

The PCR made use of 60 Vbeta and 13 Jbeta primers. Profiled with immunoSEQ multiplex PCR; TCRdb holds only in-frame clones, not every one. The top ten clones hold 1.5% to 2.5% of a sample with under 300,000 clones, roughly 81% of them seen once. V was clipped by 3 bases and J by 5 bases; unmatched bases: 7. This CDR3 has 18 residues. The germline CDR1 and CDR2 sequences are LNHDA and SQIVND (reference sequence). This TCR was sampled from a woman between 40 and 50 years old in good health and CMV-seropositive. Material: PBMCs. The rearrangement uses TRBV19 and TRBJ2-2, with 15 bases identical to TRBD2. The CDR3 loop reads CASSIGLAGGQRTGELFF. CDR3 coding DNA: TGTGCCAGTAGTATTGGACTAGCGGGAGGGCAAAGGACCGGGGAGCTGTTTTTT.